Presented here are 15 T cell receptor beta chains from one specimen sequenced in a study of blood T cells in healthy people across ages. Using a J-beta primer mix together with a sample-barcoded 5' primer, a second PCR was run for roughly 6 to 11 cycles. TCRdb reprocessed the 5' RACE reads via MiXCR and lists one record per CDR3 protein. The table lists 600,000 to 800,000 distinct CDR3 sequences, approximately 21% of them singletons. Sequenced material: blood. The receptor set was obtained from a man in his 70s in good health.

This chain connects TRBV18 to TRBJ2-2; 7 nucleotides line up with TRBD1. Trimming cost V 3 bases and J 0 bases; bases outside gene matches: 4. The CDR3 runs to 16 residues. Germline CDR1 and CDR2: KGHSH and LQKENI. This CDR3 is CASSPSQGANTGELFF. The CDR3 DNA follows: TGTGCCAGCTCACCGTCGCAGGGGGCGAACACCGGGGAGCTGTTTTTT.

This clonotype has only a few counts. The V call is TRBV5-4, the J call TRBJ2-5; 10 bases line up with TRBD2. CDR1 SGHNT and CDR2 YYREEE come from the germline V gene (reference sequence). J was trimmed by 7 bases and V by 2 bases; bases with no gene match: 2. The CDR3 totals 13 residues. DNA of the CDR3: TGTGCCAGCAGCTTTGAGCGGGAGGGGACCCAGTACTTC. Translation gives CASSFEREGTQYF.

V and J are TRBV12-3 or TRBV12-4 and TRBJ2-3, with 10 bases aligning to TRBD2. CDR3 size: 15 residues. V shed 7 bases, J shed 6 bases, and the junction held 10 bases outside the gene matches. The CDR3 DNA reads TGTGCCAGCAATCCTAGCGGGAGTCGGGCGGATACGCAGTATTTT. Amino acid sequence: CASNPSGSRADTQYF.

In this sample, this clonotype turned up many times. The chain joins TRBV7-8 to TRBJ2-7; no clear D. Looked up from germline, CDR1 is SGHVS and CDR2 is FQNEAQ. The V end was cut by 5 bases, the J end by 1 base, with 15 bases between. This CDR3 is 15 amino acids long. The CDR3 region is CASSQELGASYEQYF. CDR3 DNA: TGTGCCAGCAGCCAAGAATTGGGCGCGTCCTACGAGCAGTACTTC.

In DNA form, the CDR3 reads TGCGCCAGCAGCTTGGAAGGGACTAGCGGGAGTAATGAGCAGTTCTTC. As protein: CASSLEGTSGSNEQFF. This chain links TRBV5-1 with TRBJ2-1; 14 positions agree with TRBD2. V lost 0 bases and J lost 7; bases outside the gene matches: 3. The CDR3 is 16 amino acids. Germline assignment: CDR1 SGHRS and CDR2 YFSETQ.

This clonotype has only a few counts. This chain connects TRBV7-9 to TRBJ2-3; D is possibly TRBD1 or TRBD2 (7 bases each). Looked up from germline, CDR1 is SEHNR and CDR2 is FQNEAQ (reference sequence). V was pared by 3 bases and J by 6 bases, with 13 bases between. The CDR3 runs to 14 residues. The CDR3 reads CASSLGGGRDTQYF. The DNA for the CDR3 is TGTGCCAGCAGCTTGGGAGGGGGCCGGGATACGCAGTATTTT.

DNA of the CDR3: TGTGCCAGCAGTCCTGCGGGCAGGTCGAACACCGGGGAGCTGTTTTTT. Its translation is CASSPAGRSNTGELFF. The chain couples TRBV28 to TRBJ2-2, with a possible D match to TRBD2 (5 bases). CDR1 is MDHEN, CDR2 SYDVKM, per germline. The ends were cut back, 5 bases at V and 0 bases at J, with 13 bases in the middle. The CDR3 is 16 amino acids.

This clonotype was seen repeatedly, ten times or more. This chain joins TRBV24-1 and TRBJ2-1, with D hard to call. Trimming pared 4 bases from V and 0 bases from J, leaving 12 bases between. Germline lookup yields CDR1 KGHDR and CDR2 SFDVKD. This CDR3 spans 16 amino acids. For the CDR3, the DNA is TGTGCCACCAGTGACCAACAAGGAAACTCCTACAATGAGCAGTTCTTC. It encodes CATSDQQGNSYNEQFF.

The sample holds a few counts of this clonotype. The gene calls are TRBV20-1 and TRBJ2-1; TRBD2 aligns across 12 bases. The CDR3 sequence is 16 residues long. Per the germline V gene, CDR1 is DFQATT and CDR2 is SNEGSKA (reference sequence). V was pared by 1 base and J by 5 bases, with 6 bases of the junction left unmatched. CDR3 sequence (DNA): TGCAGTGCTAGAGCAGCTAGCGGGAGGGTGGACAATGAGCAGTTCTTC. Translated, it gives CSARAASGRVDNEQFF.

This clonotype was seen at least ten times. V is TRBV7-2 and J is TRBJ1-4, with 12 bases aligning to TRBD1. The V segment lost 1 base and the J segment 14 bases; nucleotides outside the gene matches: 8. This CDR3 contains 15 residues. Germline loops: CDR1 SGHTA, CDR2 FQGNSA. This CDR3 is CASSLGGTGGAGLFF. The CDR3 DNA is TGTGCCAGCAGCTTAGGAGGGACAGGGGGCGCAGGTCTGTTTTTT.

As DNA, the CDR3 is TGTGCCAGCATGAGGGGAGGGCCCCATCAAGAGACCCAGTACTTC. It encodes CASMRGGPHQETQYF. This rearrangement joins TRBV2 to TRBJ2-5; TRBD2 agrees at 7 bases. This CDR3 contains 15 residues. Germline V gene sequence: CDR1 SNHLY, CDR2 FYNNEI. Germline trimming cut 7 bases from V and 2 bases from J; bases unmatched to any gene: 10.

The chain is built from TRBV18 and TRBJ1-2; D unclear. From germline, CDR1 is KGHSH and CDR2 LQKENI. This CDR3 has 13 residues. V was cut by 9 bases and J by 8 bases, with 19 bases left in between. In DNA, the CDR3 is TGTGCCAGTTCAAAAAACCCCGGAGGCGGCTACACCTTC. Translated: CASSKNPGGGYTF.

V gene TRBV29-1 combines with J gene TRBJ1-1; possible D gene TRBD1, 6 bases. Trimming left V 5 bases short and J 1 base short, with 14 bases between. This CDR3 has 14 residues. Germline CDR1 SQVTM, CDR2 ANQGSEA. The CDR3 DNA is TGCAGCGTTCAAAGGGGGACGCAGAACACTGAAGCTTTCTTT. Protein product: CSVQRGTQNTEAFF.

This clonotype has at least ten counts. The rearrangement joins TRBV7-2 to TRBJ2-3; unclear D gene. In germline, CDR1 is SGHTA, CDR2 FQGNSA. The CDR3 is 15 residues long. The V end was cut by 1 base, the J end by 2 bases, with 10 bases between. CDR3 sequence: CASSLVGRSTDTQYF. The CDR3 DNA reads TGTGCCAGCAGCTTAGTCGGCCGCTCCACAGATACGCAGTATTTT.

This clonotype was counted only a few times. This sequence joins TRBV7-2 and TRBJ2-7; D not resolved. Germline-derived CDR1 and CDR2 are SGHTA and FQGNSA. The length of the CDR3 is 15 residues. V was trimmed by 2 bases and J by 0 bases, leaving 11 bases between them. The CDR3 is CASSLQADFSYEQYF. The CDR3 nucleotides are TGTGCCAGCAGCTTACAGGCAGACTTCTCCTACGAGCAGTACTTC.